This is a list of T cell receptor beta chains from one sample in a study of control samples from healthy donors and cancer patients. Clones were sequenced by immunoSEQ multiplex PCR, and TCRdb holds only the in-frame ones, with some missing. The data contain around 180,000 clones, around 94% of them singletons. The sequencing input was blood. All receptors come from a woman aged 18 to 35 in good health. Both conserved end residues are part of each CDR3. Fields, in order: V gene, clone size, D gene, J gene, CDR3 protein, CDR3 DNA. D genes are given only for firm matches. Part of the rows lack a size; the others show once, few, many or a class for expanded clones.

TRBV28	-	TRBD1	TRBJ1-2	CASSPLDREGYGYTF	TGTGCCAGCAGTCCCCTCGACAGGGAAGGCTATGGCTACACCTTC
TRBV7-2	-	TRBD1	TRBJ1-3	CASSSRGTGDTIYF	TGTGCCAGCAGCTCCCGGGGGACAGGCGACACCATATATTTT
TRBV28	-	-	TRBJ1-1	CASSLGRGEAFF	TGTGCCAGCAGTTTAGGCAGAGGTGAAGCTTTCTTT
TRBV19	once	-	TRBJ1-2	CASSRSDSGSGYTF	TGTGCCAGTAGTAGGTCGGACAGTGGTAGTGGCTACACCTTC
TRBV19	-	-	TRBJ2-5	CASFKPISGLRQETQYF	TGTGCCAGCTTCAAGCCCATTAGCGGCCTGCGTCAAGAGACCCAGTACTTC
TRBV11-3	-	-	TRBJ2-1	CASSFGRSKNEQFF	TGTGCCAGCAGCTTTGGGAGGTCTAAAAATGAGCAGTTCTTC
TRBV18	-	-	TRBJ1-2	CASSPEANYGYTF	TGTGCCAGCTCACCGGAGGCTAACTATGGCTACACCTTC
TRBV3-1/TRBV3-2	-	TRBD2	TRBJ2-3	CASSQDGAGAGDTQYF	TGTGCCAGCAGCCAAGATGGAGCGGGAGCGGGAGATACGCAGTATTTT
TRBV7-8	-	-	TRBJ1-2	CASSRAGLYGYTF	TGTGCCAGCAGCCGCGCTGGGCTTTATGGCTACACCTTC
TRBV11-2	-	TRBD1	TRBJ1-2	CASSLEAGGHGYTF	TGTGCCAGCAGCTTAGAGGCAGGGGGCCATGGCTACACCTTC
TRBV29-1	-	TRBD1	TRBJ1-2	CSAQGAYGYTF	TGCAGCGCCCAGGGGGCCTATGGCTACACCTTC
TRBV2	-	-	TRBJ1-5	CASSLDSYSNQPQHF	TGTGCCAGCAGTTTGGACAGTTATAGCAATCAGCCCCAGCATTTT
TRBV7-2	-	TRBD1	TRBJ2-2	CASSLPYGQGAGELFF	TGTGCCAGCAGCTTACCCTACGGACAGGGGGCCGGGGAGCTGTTTTTT
TRBV15	-	-	TRBJ2-4	CATSRRFTDENIQYF	TGTGCCACCAGCAGGAGATTCACAGACGAAAACATTCAGTACTTC
TRBV6-7	-	TRBD2	TRBJ2-3	CASSHGQRERADTQYF	TGTGCCAGCAGTCACGGACAGCGGGAGCGGGCAGATACGCAGTATTTT
TRBV4-1	once	TRBD2	TRBJ2-1	CASSQGRASGRPIYNEQFF	TGCGCCAGCAGCCAAGGGCGGGCTAGCGGGAGACCCATCTACAATGAGCAGTTCTTC
TRBV3-1/TRBV3-2	-	-	TRBJ2-2	CASSPWRSPNTGELFF	TGTGCCAGCAGCCCGTGGAGGAGCCCTAACACCGGGGAGCTGTTTTTT
TRBV3-1/TRBV3-2	-	TRBD1	TRBJ1-6	CASSWTGSRSPLHF	TGTGCCAGCAGCTGGACAGGGAGTCGGTCACCCCTCCACTTT
TRBV5-1	-	TRBD1	TRBJ2-5	CASRFQGAPQETQYF	TGCGCCAGCAGGTTTCAGGGGGCCCCACAAGAGACCCAGTACTTC
TRBV11-3	-	-	TRBJ2-7	CASSSLYEQYF	TGTGCCAGCAGCTCCCTCTACGAGCAGTACTTC
TRBV11-3	-	-	TRBJ2-2	CTSSLVTTGELFF	TGTACCAGCAGCTTAGTAACAACCGGGGAGCTGTTTTTT
TRBV19	-	TRBD1	TRBJ2-7	CASSTLLGTGGYEQYF	TGTGCCAGTAGTACTCTACTGGGGACAGGGGGCTACGAGCAGTACTTC
TRBV11-3	-	TRBD2	TRBJ2-1	CASSFSGRALNEQFF	TGTGCCAGCAGCTTTAGCGGGAGGGCCCTCAATGAGCAGTTCTTC
TRBV7-2	-	TRBD1	TRBJ1-2	CASSFRGQGHGYTF	TGTGCCAGCAGCTTTAGGGGGCAGGGGCATGGCTACACCTTC
TRBV19	-	TRBD1	TRBJ1-6	CASQGQGDSPLHF	TGTGCCAGCCAGGGCCAGGGGGATTCACCCCTCCACTTT
TRBV3-1/TRBV3-2	-	-	TRBJ2-5	CASSQVGSPLKTQYF	TGTGCCAGCAGCCAAGTCGGCAGCCCTTTGAAGACCCAGTACTTC
TRBV9	-	-	TRBJ1-1	CASSPSGSTEAFF	TGTGCCAGCAGCCCCAGCGGCTCGACTGAAGCTTTCTTT
TRBV7-9	-	TRBD2	TRBJ2-1	CASSGLAGGYNEQFF	TGTGCCAGCAGCGGACTAGCGGGGGGTTACAATGAGCAGTTCTTC
TRBV11-2	-	TRBD2	TRBJ2-1	CASSFGGRGLAEQFF	TGTGCCAGCAGCTTTGGCGGGAGGGGCTTGGCGGAGCAGTTCTTC
TRBV7-8	-	TRBD1	TRBJ1-4	CASTPGQGDEKLFF	TGTGCCAGCACCCCCGGACAGGGTGATGAAAAACTGTTTTTT
TRBV19	-	TRBD1	TRBJ1-3	CASSMGTGVGNTIYF	TGTGCCAGTAGTATGGGGACAGGGGTTGGAAACACCATATATTTT
TRBV29-1	once	-	TRBJ2-5	CSVEVFQETQYF	TGCAGCGTTGAAGTGTTCCAAGAGACCCAGTACTTC
TRBV2	-	TRBD1	TRBJ2-5	CASSEQGAQTQYF	TGTGCCAGCAGTGAACAGGGGGCGCAGACCCAGTACTTC
TRBV11-3	-	TRBD1	TRBJ1-2	CASTDREDGYTF	TGTGCCAGCACAGACAGGGAGGACGGCTACACCTTC
TRBV6-2/TRBV6-3	once	-	TRBJ1-4	CASSSGEGEKLFF	TGTGCCAGCAGTTCAGGGGAAGGCGAAAAACTGTTTTTT
TRBV5-1	-	TRBD1	TRBJ2-5	CASSSGQGAQETQYF	TGCGCCAGCAGCTCAGGACAGGGGGCTCAAGAGACCCAGTACTTC
TRBV5-1	-	-	TRBJ1-3	CASSPAGDNSGNTIYF	TGCGCCAGCAGCCCGGCCGGGGACAATTCTGGAAACACCATATATTTT
TRBV7-8	-	-	TRBJ1-3	CASSFLTGSSGNTIYF	TGTGCCAGCAGCTTTTTGACAGGCAGCTCTGGAAACACCATATATTTT
TRBV9	-	-	TRBJ1-2	CASSVDGGQASYGYTF	TGTGCCAGCAGCGTAGACGGGGGGCAAGCTAGCTATGGCTACACCTTC
TRBV3-1/TRBV3-2	-	TRBD1	TRBJ2-7	CASSPYGQDYEQYF	TGTGCCAGCAGCCCCTACGGACAGGACTACGAGCAGTACTTC
TRBV11-2	-	-	TRBJ1-2	CASSPKGYGYTF	TGTGCCAGCAGTCCCAAGGGCTATGGCTACACCTTC
TRBV19	once	-	TRBJ1-2	CASREGDGYTF	TGTGCCAGTAGAGAGGGGGATGGCTACACCTTC